Described below is a single T cell receptor (beta chain) sequence and its context. With only one base between it and a far larger clone, this is likely a read error. This sample was taken from a study of read filtering for tumor transcriptome and immune sequencing. Study in general: Among patients, 17 were male and around 14 female, aged about 45 to 85 (mean about 72).

The library was built from about 400 ng RNA with molecular barcoded adaptors for alpha/delta and beta/gamma chains. TCRdb re-called the reads with MiXCR, one entry per CDR3 protein. This table has 8,900 or so distinct CDR3 sequences, 16% appearing once. The TCR was taken from a donor at least 40 years old with multiple myeloma. What was sequenced was a population of CD138-negative cells sorted from bone marrow.

CDR3 coding DNA: TGCGCCAGCAGCCACGGGGGGGGCTCCTACGAGCCGTACTTC. Its protein is CASSHGGGSYEPYF. The chain recombines TRBV4-1 with TRBJ2-7; 8 nucleotides match TRBD2. Per germline, CDR1 MGHRA and CDR2 YSYEKL. This CDR3 spans 14 amino acids.